This T cell receptor beta chain stems from a study of radiation and T cells in renal cell carcinoma (dated by TCRdb to 2019 to 2021). For the wider study: The samples were drawn from a clinical trial, where primary renal cell carcinomas were treated with 15 Gy of stereotactic body radiation therapy and then removed by nephrectomy 4 weeks afterward. In the approximately 53 samples combined, 4 million to 5 million unique CDR3 nucleotide sequences were found, encoding 2,658,974 unique CDR3 amino acid sequences. In total, 50 to 55 samples, comprising around 25 tumors and some 27 peripheral blood samples, were subjected to TCR beta sequencing.

Summary of the overall study and its limitations: With a single-armed trial design, the study had no way to address how radiation dose or scheduling affects the TCR repertoire. Because no pretreatment tumor biopsies were available, whether clonotypes were present in the tumor at baseline could not be determined. Changes in the blood repertoire were not tracked past 4 weeks after treatment. Top tumor clonotypes rose in blood from baseline to 2 weeks post-radiation, then contracted by 4 weeks, suggesting transient expansion of tumor-resident clones.

Following the manufacturer's recommendations, the immunoSEQ kit was used to generate TCR beta libraries from genomic DNA. To prepare libraries, a first multiplex PCR with proprietary primers was run, followed by a second PCR that added unique barcodes, and a bead cleanup was done after each round. Each sample batch included a kit-provided positive control reaction and a negative control reaction. The final libraries were assessed on an Agilent 4200 TapeStation D1000 ScreenTape, pooled by volume, and quantified by qPCR. Sequencing ran on an Illumina NextSeq500 with a MidOutput 150-cycle cartridge, using 156 Read1 and 15 Index1 cycles with kit custom primers. The pooled library was loaded at 0.95 to 1 pM, with an approximately 21% PhiX control spiked in. In the paper's pipeline: The vendor-processed data were analyzed in R, and a clonotype was defined as all T cells that share the same CDR3 nucleotide sequence. For clone abundance analyses, frequencies were normalized to the 10,000 most abundant clones per sample. Public T cell clones, averaging fewer than five per sample, were removed before analysis. A difference in abundance of at least 32-fold between compartments was used to define tumor-enriched and baseline blood-enriched clonotypes. A beta-binomial differential abundance model was applied to find clonotypes that expanded or contracted between blood time points. Similarity between tumor and blood repertoires was quantified using the Baroni-Urbani and Buser coefficient, and groups were compared with two-tailed Wilcoxon tests in R. TCRdb mirrors the immuneACCESS table, restricted to in-frame sequences. Some clones are absent from its copies; in checked studies, under half trace to an unresolved V gene, and the reason for the others is unknown. V, J and clone size reflect that table, while D and trimming were determined from the DNA. The sample table records 120,000 or so clones; approximately 90% of these occur just once. 5.8% of the sample goes to the ten largest clones.

In light of the paper, this sample's time point label describes: blood 2 weeks post-SBRT. The intended sense of this specimen's treatment or condition label: 15 Gy SBRT to primary tumor, nephrectomy 4 weeks later. To follow tumor-enriched clonotypes, peripheral blood was collected serially from radiation-treated patients at baseline and again at 2 weeks and 4 weeks after SBRT. All patients had renal cell carcinoma with clear cell pathology. Genomic DNA for TCR sequencing was prepared using the QIAamp DNA Blood Mini Kit (Qiagen). Only samples passing all quality control checks were included in the analyses. Worth noting for this clone: Its antigen is still unknown. Base qualities are not provided; no much larger clone lies one nucleotide away.

CDR1 and CDR2 are read off the germline V gene as SGHRS and YFSETQ. Spanning cysteine to phenylalanine, the CDR3 consists of 15 amino acids. CDR3 DNA only is kept here, 45 bases in frame from base 1. The V end loses 3 bases and the J end loses 8 bases, and a stretch of 15 bases separates them. This TCR was sampled from a woman between 65 and 79 years old with renal cell carcinoma. This specimen was blood, taken from a patient whose treatment included radiotherapy and nephrectomy. The V gene is TRBV5-1 and the J gene is TRBJ1-6; no D gene call is confident. The CDR3 corresponds to CASSYQKAGDSPLHF. The nucleotide sequence is TGCGCCAGCAGCTATCAGAAGGCCGGGGATTCACCCCTCCACTTT.